This passage covers 19 T cell receptor beta chains from one sample sequenced in a study of human T cells and chemical hapten exposure. MiXCR was run by TCRdb on the RACE reads, yielding one entry per CDR3 protein. The table has 35,000 to 55,000 distinct CDR3 sequences, 3% to 4% seen once. Time point defined: healthy volunteer bleed at 6 weeks. The template was total RNA from unfractionated whole blood. Sequencing was performed on whole blood. The receptors derive from a human donor in good health. Some clones in this sample may be carry-over from other donors' samples.

This clonotype has just a few counts. V and J are TRBV6-2 or TRBV6-3 and TRBJ2-3, with 14 nucleotides matching TRBD2. J gave up 4 bases and V 2 bases, and 8 bases lay outside the gene matches. The V gene's germline CDR1 is MNHEY and CDR2 SVGEGT. The CDR3 covers 18 residues. The CDR3 reads CASSYGGTSGSKPDTQYF. The CDR3 region has the DNA TGTGCCAGCAGTTACGGAGGGACTAGCGGGAGTAAACCAGATACGCAGTATTTT.

This clonotype was observed many times. The chain uses TRBV28 and TRBJ2-7, with 8 bases matching TRBD1. There are 12 residues in the CDR3. The trim removed 7 bases at V and 5 bases at J, leaving 4 bases unmatched. Germline CDR1 reads MDHEN; CDR2 reads SYDVKM. The CDR3 is CASISTGDEQYF. The CDR3 DNA is TGTGCCAGCATCTCGACAGGGGACGAGCAGTACTTC. The variable domain in full, with the rest retrieved from reference TRBV28 and TRBJ2-7, is DVKVTQSSRYLVKRTGEKVFLECVQDMDHENMFWYRQDPGLGLRLIYFSYDVKMKEKGDIPEGYSVSREKKERFSLILESASTNQTSMYLCASISTGDEQYFGPGTRLTVT.

This clonotype was detected many times. This chain links TRBV7-8 with TRBJ2-7; 9 bases match TRBD1. V shed 3 bases, J shed 4 bases, and the junction held 4 bases outside the gene matches. The CDR3 runs 14 residues. Germline V CDR1 and CDR2: SGHVS, FQNEAQ. The DNA for the CDR3 is TGTGCCAGCAGCTTGCCGGGACAGGGATACGAGCAGTACTTC. Translating gives CASSLPGQGYEQYF.

The chain has TRBV5-1 and TRBJ2-7; no reliable D call. This CDR3 spans 14 amino acids. V was cut by 0 bases and J by 0 bases, with 7 bases left in between. Germline V CDR1 and CDR2: SGHRS, YFSETQ. CDR3 sequence reads: CASSLGGSSYEQYF. Here the CDR3 DNA reads TGCGCCAGCAGCTTGGGAGGATCCTCCTACGAGCAGTACTTC.

This clonotype was recorded a few times. V usage is TRBV5-5 and J usage is TRBJ2-3; TRBD1 aligns across 8 bases. Germline V gene sequence: CDR1 SGHKS, CDR2 YYEKEE (reference sequence). The CDR3 totals 16 residues. The V gene end was trimmed by 0 bases and the J gene end by 3 bases; junction bases not matched to a gene: 6. This CDR3 is CASSLGTGYWTDTQYF. The DNA of the CDR3 is TGTGCCAGCAGCTTGGGGACAGGGTATTGGACAGATACGCAGTATTTT.

The chain links TRBV7-2 to TRBJ2-1, with 9 positions matching TRBD2. The CDR3 has 16 amino acids. Germline-derived CDR1 and CDR2 are SGHTA and FQGNSA. The V segment lost 4 bases and the J segment 0 bases; nucleotides outside the gene matches: 4. Here the CDR3 reads CASSSLAGPSYNEQFF. The CDR3 DNA sequence: TGTGCCAGCAGCTCCCTAGCGGGACCCTCCTACAATGAGCAGTTCTTC. The full variable domain, in which reference TRBV7-2 and TRBJ2-1 provide the parts outside the CDR3, is GAGVSQSPSNKVTEKGKDVELRCDPISGHTALYWYRQSLGQGLEFLIYFQGNSAPDKSGLPSDRFSAERTGGSVSTLTIQRTQQEDSAVYLCASSSLAGPSYNEQFFGPGTRLTVL.

This clonotype was seen only a few times. The chain uses TRBV5-4 and TRBJ2-3, with 10 bases fitting TRBD1. Germline V lookup: CDR1 SGHNT, CDR2 YYREEE (reference sequence). The CDR3 covers 17 residues. V lost 2 bases to trimming and J lost 3 bases; unmatched junction nucleotides: 9. CDR3 in amino acids: CASSFPETGGLTDTQYF. The CDR3, as DNA: TGTGCCAGCAGCTTCCCCGAGACAGGGGGCTTGACAGATACGCAGTATTTT.

This clonotype was observed at least ten times. This sequence joins TRBV6-1 and TRBJ2-4; 7 bases match TRBD1. The CDR3 runs to 17 residues. The germline CDR1 and CDR2 sequences are MNHNS and SASEGT. Trimming at V came to 8 bases and at J to 0 bases, leaving 13 bases not matched to a gene. In nucleotides, the CDR3 is TGTGCCAGCGCTTCGACAGGGCTACATCTAGCCAAAAACATTCAGTACTTC. It codes for CASASTGLHLAKNIQYF.

Relative to its sample, this clonotype is medium-sized (0.01 to 0.1%). The V gene is TRBV10-2, the J gene TRBJ1-5, with TRBD1 matching 7 bases. Germline V CDR1 and CDR2: WSHSY, SAAADI. With V trimmed by 6 bases and J by 2 bases, 4 bases remained unmatched. CDR3 length: 14 amino acids. The CDR3 region is CASRYGQGNQPQHF. The CDR3 bases are TGCGCCAGCAGGTATGGACAGGGCAATCAGCCCCAGCATTTT.

This clonotype was recorded a few times. The rearrangement links TRBV6-6 to TRBJ1-5; D not resolved. The CDR3 contains 15 residues. Germline CDR1 MNHNY, CDR2 SVGAGI (reference sequence). Between the trimmed V and J ends, which lost 2 bases and 0 bases, there was a span of 8 bases. The CDR3 DNA reads as TGTGCCAGCAGTTACCTTCAGGCTAGCAATCAGCCCCAGCATTTT. It yields the protein CASSYLQASNQPQHF.

This clonotype was counted at least ten times. The J gene is TRBJ2-2, the V gene TRBV6-5; D call uncertain. The CDR3 is 13 residues long. Germline V gene lookup returns CDR1 MNHEY and CDR2 SVGAGI. Trimming left V 0 bases short and J 7 bases short, with 6 bases between. The CDR3, as DNA: TGTGCCAGCAGTTACTCGAGTGGCGGGGAGCTGTTTTTT. Translating gives CASSYSSGGELFF.

The table lists this clonotype with many counts. The chain is built from TRBV18 and TRBJ1-1; D unclear. Germline-derived CDR1 and CDR2 are KGHSH and LQKENI. The CDR3 extends over 17 amino acids. Deletions cut 3 bases from V and 2 bases from J, with 19 bases between. DNA for the CDR3: TGTGCCAGCTCACCGGTCGGGGTTGGGTCCGTCAACACTGAAGCTTTCTTT. Translation gives CASSPVGVGSVNTEAFF.

In this sample, this clonotype turned up many times. The chain is built from TRBV27 and TRBJ2-5, with D possibly matching TRBD1 (6 bases). The germline V and J ends were trimmed by 1 base and 5 bases, with 23 bases remaining between them. The CDR3 spans 18 residues. Germline CDR1 is MNHEY and CDR2 is SMNVEV (reference sequence). The CDR3 bases are TGTGCCAGCAGTTTATACATGGGCAGGGGAGTCAAGGAGGAGACCCAGTACTTC. It translates to CASSLYMGRGVKEETQYF.

This clonotype has at least ten counts. The chain is built from TRBV25-1 and TRBJ2-7, with a possible D match to TRBD1 (5 bases). V was shortened by 4 bases and J by 1 base, with 14 bases between the two germline ends. Germline V gives CDR1 MGHDK, CDR2 SYGVNS. The CDR3 has 15 amino acids. Here the CDR3 reads CASSARVSFSYEQYF. The CDR3 nucleotides read TGTGCCAGCAGTGCCAGGGTCTCGTTTTCCTACGAGCAGTACTTC.

The gene calls are TRBV30 and TRBJ1-5; D gene unclear. The germline CDR1 and CDR2 sequences are GTSNPN and SVGIG (reference sequence). V lost 8 bases to trimming and J lost 0 bases, with 8 bases between them. This CDR3 spans 12 amino acids. In nucleotides, the CDR3 is TGTGCCCTGGAGGTTAGCAATCAGCCCCAGCATTTT. This sequence encodes CALEVSNQPQHF.

This clonotype occurred many times. The chain uses TRBV12-3 or TRBV12-4 and TRBJ1-6, with D unresolved. V lost 6 bases to trimming and J lost 5 bases, with 11 bases between them. This CDR3 has 14 residues. CDR3 amino acids: CASSRGGNNSPLHF. The CDR3 nucleotides read TGTGCCAGCAGCCGCGGTGGAAATAATTCACCCCTCCACTTT.

The table lists this clonotype with many counts. V is TRBV6-5 and J is TRBJ2-5; TRBD1 matches at 8 bases. This CDR3 spans 14 amino acids. Trimming removed 5 bases from V and 0 bases from J; junction bases left unmatched: 2. Germline CDR1 is MNHEY and CDR2 is SVGAGI. CDR3 amino acids: CASSRQGYQETQYF. CDR3 coding DNA: TGTGCCAGCAGTCGACAGGGGTACCAAGAGACCCAGTACTTC.

This clonotype appeared many times. The gene calls are TRBV10-1 and TRBJ2-3, with no clear D. This CDR3 is 16 amino acids long. Germline V gene sequence: CDR1 WNHNN, CDR2 SYGVQD (reference sequence). Trimming pared 1 base from V and 4 bases from J, leaving 15 bases between. In DNA form, the CDR3 reads TGCGCCAGCAGTGAGTTCCCCTTGAGAAGCTCAGATACGCAGTATTTT. This encodes CASSEFPLRSSDTQYF.

The table lists this clonotype with many counts. This sequence joins TRBV19 and TRBJ2-2; no firm D call. The germline CDR1 and CDR2 sequences are LNHDA and SQIVND (reference sequence). The CDR3 spans 13 residues. Trimming removed 3 bases at V and 6 bases at J, with 8 bases between. The CDR3 DNA reads as TGTGCCAGTAGTATTGGTCAGGCCGGGGAGCTGTTTTTT. Translating gives CASSIGQAGELFF.